A single sample is the source of the 29 T cell receptor beta chains below, sequenced in a study of CD8 T cells in Susac syndrome. Random hexamers served to reverse transcribe roughly 0.45 to 1 ug RNA. TCRdb used MiXCR to reprocess the immunoSEQ multiplex PCR reads, holding one entry per CDR3 protein. The sample holds 150,000 to 200,000 distinct CDR3 sequences, around 94% seen once. The sample consisted of CD4+ T cells from PBMCs. All receptors come from a human donor in good health.

The chain couples TRBV12-3 or TRBV12-4 to TRBJ2-7, with 7 bases identical to TRBD1. The CDR3 has 14 residues. V shed 6 bases and J 2 bases; nucleotides not matched to a gene: 7. CDR3 DNA: TGTGCCAGCAGACCAACCGGGACAGCCTACGAGCAGTACTTC. Translating gives CASRPTGTAYEQYF.

This clonotype was recorded once. V is TRBV27 and J is TRBJ1-2, with 8 positions matching TRBD1. V trimming: 6 bases; J trimming: 7 bases; junction bases outside the gene matches: 10. This CDR3 region has 14 residues. Germline-derived CDR1 and CDR2 are MNHEY and SMNVEV (reference sequence). CDR3 sequence (DNA): TGTGCCAGCAGACATGCGGACAGGGAGGGTGGCTACACCTTC. Translation gives CASRHADREGGYTF.

The gene calls are TRBV29-1 and TRBJ1-1; D gene uncertain. V lost 1 base and J 6 bases, leaving 15 bases between the germline ends. The CDR3 totals 14 residues. Germline loops: CDR1 SQVTM, CDR2 ANQGSEA. Here the CDR3 reads CSVEADGLRAEAFF. As DNA, the CDR3 is TGCAGCGTTGAAGCGGACGGGCTGAGGGCTGAAGCTTTCTTT. The variable domain in full, completed from reference TRBV29-1 and TRBJ1-1, reads SAVISQKPSRDICQRGTSLTIQCQVDSQVTMMFWYRQQPGQSLTLIATANQGSEATYESGFVIDKFPISRPNLTFSTLTVSNMSPEDSSIYLCSVEADGLRAEAFFGQGTRLTVV.

The J gene is TRBJ2-5, the V gene TRBV24-1; 7 bases are a match to TRBD1. Trimming at V came to 0 bases and at J to 3 bases, leaving 6 bases not matched to a gene. The CDR3 consists of 16 residues. In germline, CDR1 is KGHDR, CDR2 SFDVKD. The CDR3 DNA follows: TGTGCCACCAGTGATTTGAAGCAACAGGGGAAAGAGACCCAGTACTTC. Residues: CATSDLKQQGKETQYF.

This chain uses TRBV9 with TRBJ2-5, with unresolved D. Germline V gene data show CDR1 as SGDLS and CDR2 as YYNGEE. V was pared by 0 bases and J by 5 bases, with 11 bases between. The CDR3 has 14 amino acids. CDR3 sequence: CASSVGNLWETQYF. The CDR3 bases are TGTGCCAGCAGCGTAGGCAACCTTTGGGAGACCCAGTACTTC.

The chain joins TRBV12-3 or TRBV12-4 to TRBJ2-3; no clear D. The V gene lost 4 bases and the J gene lost 7 bases, with 9 bases spanning the gap. CDR3 length equals 12 residues. CDR3 sequence reads: CASSSGSYTQYF. The CDR3 DNA sequence: TGTGCCAGCAGTTCAGGCTCATATACGCAGTATTTT.

The chain is built from TRBV20-1 and TRBJ2-7; unclear D gene. This CDR3 has 13 residues. Germline V CDR1 and CDR2: DFQATT, SNEGSKA (reference sequence). Trimming cost V 0 bases and J 5 bases, with 11 bases left between them. The CDR3 DNA is TGCAGTGCTAGAGATTTTGGAGTGAACGAGCAGTACTTC. This sequence encodes CSARDFGVNEQYF.

The chain uses TRBV20-1 and TRBJ1-1; no definite D call. This CDR3 comprises 14 residues. The germline V and J ends were trimmed by 3 bases and 5 bases, with 16 bases remaining between them. CDR1 is DFQATT, CDR2 SNEGSKA, per germline (reference sequence). Written as DNA, the CDR3 is TGCAGTGCTAGCGAGGGTACGGGAATTACTGAAGCTTTCTTT. This codes for CSASEGTGITEAFF.

The CDR3 sequence: CSAIDSGGYTDTQYF. The CDR3, as DNA: TGCAGTGCTATCGATAGCGGGGGGTACACAGATACGCAGTATTTT. The J gene is TRBJ2-3, the V gene TRBV20-1; 10 nucleotides match TRBD2. CDR1 DFQATT and CDR2 SNEGSKA come from the germline V gene (reference sequence). Trimming cost V 4 bases and J 2 bases; bases outside gene matches: 6. The CDR3 length is 15 residues.

The chain has TRBV30 and TRBJ1-1; D gene unclear. Germline values: CDR1 GTSNPN, CDR2 SVGIG (reference sequence). With 2 bases removed from V and 8 bases from J, the gap between germline ends came to 21 bases. The CDR3 length is 15 residues. The DNA for the CDR3 is TGTGCCTGGAGTACGAAGGGAGGGCCGCCGCGAGAAGCTTTCTTT. It yields the protein CAWSTKGGPPREAFF.

The rearrangement uses TRBV30 and TRBJ1-5, with D tentatively TRBD1 (5 bases). CDR1 and CDR2 from the germline V gene are GTSNPN and SVGIG (reference sequence). Trimming shortened V by 4 bases and J by 2 bases, and 9 bases separated the two germline ends. CDR3 size: 13 residues. The CDR3 spells CAWTLGGNQPQHF. DNA of the CDR3: TGTGCCTGGACCTTAGGGGGCAATCAGCCCCAGCATTTT.

The chain recombines TRBV20-1 with TRBJ2-1, with a weak D call TRBD1 (6 bases). The V gene's germline CDR1 is DFQATT and CDR2 SNEGSKA (reference sequence). This CDR3 contains 12 residues. CDR3 coding DNA: TGCAGGTTGGGCAGGGGAGACAATGAGCAGTTCTTC. This gives the protein CRLGRGDNEQFF.

This chain links TRBV30 with TRBJ1-6, with unresolved D. The CDR3 is 13 residues long. From germline, CDR1 is GTSNPN and CDR2 SVGIG (reference sequence). V dropped 2 bases and J dropped 7 bases, with 9 bases sitting between them. The CDR3: CAWSPQENSPLHF. CDR3 nucleotides: TGTGCCTGGAGTCCGCAGGAGAATTCACCCCTCCACTTT.

The rearrangement links TRBV9 to TRBJ2-5; TRBD1 aligns across 12 bases. Germline CDR1 SGDLS, CDR2 YYNGEE. V lost 3 bases to trimming and J lost 7 bases; unmatched junction nucleotides: 7. This CDR3 spans 15 amino acids. CDR3 amino acids: CASSDGTGGAGTQYF. In nucleotides, the CDR3 is TGTGCCAGCAGCGACGGGACAGGGGGCGCAGGGACCCAGTACTTC. The entire variable domain, with the rest obtained from reference TRBV9 and TRBJ2-5, is as follows: DSGVTQTPKHLITATGQRVTLRCSPRSGDLSVYWYQQSLDQGLQFLIQYYNGEERAKGNILERFSAQQFPDLHSELNLSSLELGDSALYFCASSDGTGGAGTQYFGPGTRLLVL.

The chain uses TRBV12-3 or TRBV12-4 and TRBJ2-3; D unclear. V dropped 6 bases and J dropped 0 bases, with 13 bases sitting between them. The CDR3 loop spans 15 amino acids. Here the CDR3 DNA reads TGTGCCAGCAGCCTCCTTTGGGTTAGCACAGATACGCAGTATTTT. Amino acids: CASSLLWVSTDTQYF.

J is TRBJ1-1 and V is TRBV29-1; unclear D gene. CDR1 and CDR2 (germline): SQVTM, ANQGSEA. V dropped 3 bases and J dropped 0 bases, with 17 bases sitting between them. CDR3 size: 16 residues. CDR3 sequence: CSVDSGRLILNTEAFF. The CDR3 DNA reads TGCAGCGTTGACTCCGGCAGGTTGATTTTGAACACTGAAGCTTTCTTT.

This clonotype has a handful of counts. V is TRBV2 and J is TRBJ2-5, with no clear D. V lost 0 bases and J 6 bases, leaving 5 bases between the germline ends. CDR1 SNHLY and CDR2 FYNNEI come from the germline V gene. This CDR3 has 12 amino acids. DNA of the CDR3: TGTGCCAGCAGTGAAGCGCTTCAGACCCAGTACTTC. It specifies CASSEALQTQYF.

A single count supports this clonotype. The V call is TRBV20-1, the J call TRBJ1-2, with D possibly being TRBD1 (6 bases). CDR3 size: 13 residues. Germline assignment: CDR1 DFQATT and CDR2 SNEGSKA (reference sequence). V was trimmed by 5 bases and J by 0 bases, leaving 10 bases between them. The CDR3 region has the DNA TGCAGTGCTGGACAGCAACCTAACTATGGCTACACCTTC. This gives the protein CSAGQQPNYGYTF.

V and J are TRBV30 and TRBJ1-1; possibly TRBD1 for D (6 bases). The CDR3 is 14 residues long. Trimming removed 2 bases at V and 0 bases at J, with 10 bases between. Per the germline V gene, CDR1 is GTSNPN and CDR2 is SVGIG (reference sequence). CDR3 nucleotides: TGTGCCTGGAGTCCAACAGGGTTGAACACTGAAGCTTTCTTT. Its translation: CAWSPTGLNTEAFF. The full variable domain, in which reference TRBV30 and TRBJ1-1 provide the parts outside the CDR3, is SQTIHQWPATLVQPVGSPLSLECTVEGTSNPNLYWYRQAAGRGLQLLFYSVGIGQISSEVPQNLSASRPQDRQFILSSKKLLLSDSGFYLCAWSPTGLNTEAFFGQGTRLTVV.

This clonotype was observed a single time. J is TRBJ2-1 and V is TRBV28, with 9 bases matching TRBD2. CDR1 and CDR2 (germline): MDHEN, SYDVKM. The CDR3 length is 14 residues. The V segment lost 5 bases and the J segment 9 bases; nucleotides outside the gene matches: 8. The CDR3 nucleotides are TGTGCCAGCAGTGTCCAGGTAGCGGGGGTTGAGCAGTTCTTC. Translated, it gives CASSVQVAGVEQFF.

The chain combines TRBV18 with TRBJ2-7; tentative D call: TRBD2 (5 bases). The CDR3 extends over 13 amino acids. V lost 2 bases to trimming and J lost 3 bases, with 8 bases between them. Germline-derived CDR1 and CDR2 are KGHSH and LQKENI. The CDR3 DNA reads TGTGCCAGCTCACCAGGGAGTGACTACGAGCAGTACTTC. Amino acid sequence: CASSPGSDYEQYF.

The genes are TRBV2 and TRBJ2-5; D unresolved. V was shortened by 6 bases and J by 7 bases, with 12 bases between the two germline ends. Germline assignment: CDR1 SNHLY and CDR2 FYNNEI. This CDR3 spans 12 amino acids. The CDR3 DNA reads as TGTGCCAGCAGCGACCCGCCTACGACCCAGTACTTC. It is translated as CASSDPPTTQYF. Filled out from reference TRBV2 and TRBJ2-5, the complete variable domain reads EPEVTQTPSHQVTQMGQEVILRCVPISNHLYFYWYRQILGQKVEFLVSFYNNEISEKSEIFDDQFSVERPDGSNFTLKIRSTKLEDSAMYFCASSDPPTTQYFGPGTRLLVL.

V gene TRBV4-3 combines with J gene TRBJ1-2, with D hard to call. CDR3 size: 14 residues. CDR1 and CDR2 from the germline V gene are LGHNA and YSLEER. Trimming left V 1 base short and J 6 bases short, with 12 bases between. The CDR3 protein is CASSQGVVNDGYTF. As DNA, the CDR3 is TGCGCCAGCAGCCAAGGGGTAGTTAATGATGGCTACACCTTC.

The V and J genes are TRBV29-1 and TRBJ2-4; the match to TRBD2 covers 10 bases. Trimming removed 6 bases from V and 15 bases from J; junction bases left unmatched: 8. The length of the CDR3 is 11 residues. CDR1 is SQVTM, CDR2 ANQGSEA, per germline. The CDR3 loop is CSVDQRGGRYF. CDR3 nucleotides: TGCAGCGTAGACCAGCGGGGGGGCCGGTACTTC.

This chain joins TRBV7-9 and TRBJ2-3; TRBD2 matches at 8 bases. The germline V gene encodes CDR1 SEHNR and CDR2 FQNEAQ (reference sequence). The V segment lost 3 bases and the J segment 4 bases; nucleotides outside the gene matches: 3. CDR3 length equals 14 residues. The chain's CDR3 is CASSFGLAADTQYF. DNA of the CDR3: TGTGCCAGCAGCTTCGGACTAGCAGCAGATACGCAGTATTTT.

The chain combines TRBV20-1 with TRBJ2-7; D gene unclear. Trimming stripped 5 bases from V and 4 bases from J, with 15 bases between. The CDR3 is 13 residues long. CDR1 is DFQATT, CDR2 SNEGSKA, per germline (reference sequence). CDR3 DNA sequence: TGCAGTGCTCGGGCAGTCTCGGGTTACGAGCAGTACTTC. Translated, it gives CSARAVSGYEQYF.

A single count supports this clonotype. The V call is TRBV18, the J call TRBJ2-1; 9 bases line up with TRBD1. Germline V gene data show CDR1 as KGHSH and CDR2 as LQKENI. V was pared by 3 bases and J by 0 bases, with 6 bases of the junction left unmatched. The length of the CDR3 is 17 residues. CDR3 in amino acids: CASSPGTGTGSYNEQFF. CDR3 bases: TGTGCCAGCTCACCCGGGACAGGGACGGGCTCCTACAATGAGCAGTTCTTC.

This chain uses TRBV7-8 with TRBJ1-5, with D uncertain. The V end was cut by 2 bases, the J end by 2 bases, with 7 bases between. Germline lookup yields CDR1 SGHVS and CDR2 FQNEAQ. The CDR3 has 14 residues. The DNA for the CDR3 is TGTGCCAGCAGCTTAAGGCTGGGCAATCAGCCCCAGCATTTT. It yields the protein CASSLRLGNQPQHF. The entire variable domain, with the rest obtained from reference TRBV7-8 and TRBJ1-5, is as follows: GAGVSQSPRYKVAKRGQDVALRCDPISGHVSLFWYQQALGQGPEFLTYFQNEAQLDKSGLPSDRFFAERPEGSVSTLKIQRTQQEDSAVYLCASSLRLGNQPQHFGDGTRLSIL.

The genes are TRBV28 and TRBJ2-1; 7 nucleotides line up with TRBD2. Germline loops: CDR1 MDHEN, CDR2 SYDVKM. This CDR3 region has 13 residues. The J segment lost 8 bases and the V segment lost 4 bases, leaving 5 bases of the junction unmatched. The CDR3 DNA reads as TGTGCCAGCAGTTACGGGGGGAGATATGAGCAGTTCTTC. Protein sequence: CASSYGGRYEQFF.